Presented here are 6 T cell receptor beta chains from one specimen sequenced in a study of vaccination effects on CD4 cells after COVID-19. Before any sequencing was done, the ViraFEST assay used viral peptide pools to expand antigen-specific CD4+ T cells. Cells that had been cultured for roughly ten days were the source of isolated CD4+ T cells. Assay used: immunoSEQ multiplex PCR; TCRdb lists only in-frame clones, some missing. Of under 13,000 clones listed, just under 75% are singletons. For these TCRs, the target antigens are not known. Material: CD4+ T cells from PBMCs cultured with HCoV-229E spike peptides, obtained before COVID-19 vaccination. The receptors here all came from a human donor who received a COVID-19 vaccine.

The genes are TRBV6-1 and TRBJ1-6; D uncertain. Germline CDR1 MNHNS, CDR2 SASEGT. CDR3 length: 15 residues. Trimming stripped 1 base from V and 8 bases from J, with 12 bases between. As DNA, the CDR3 is TGTGCCAGCAGTGAAGGAGGAGGGTTTTATTCACCCCTCCACTTT. Protein product: CASSEGGGFYSPLHF.

The chain carries TRBV3-1 (or the pseudogene TRBV3-2) and TRBJ1-1; no clear D. Germline CDR1 is LGHDT and CDR2 is YNNKEL (reference sequence). The CDR3 totals 15 residues. Trimming cost V 0 bases and J 1 base, with 9 bases left between them. In nucleotides, the CDR3 is TGTGCCAGCAGCCAAGAGGGAATACGGAACACTGAAGCTTTCTTT. This encodes CASSQEGIRNTEAFF.

The chain recombines TRBV4-3 with TRBJ1-1; D gene unclear. The germline V gene encodes CDR1 LGHNA and CDR2 YSLEER. The V and J ends lost 4 bases and 4 bases respectively, with 13 bases between them. The CDR3 runs 14 residues. In DNA form, the CDR3 reads TGCGCCAGCAGCCTATACAGAAGTAGCACTGAAGCTTTCTTT. Its protein is CASSLYRSSTEAFF.

The rearrangement joins TRBV2 to TRBJ2-1, with D possibly TRBD2 on 5 matching bases. The CDR3 length is 18 residues. CDR1 is SNHLY and CDR2 is FYNNEI in the germline V gene. V was pared by 7 bases and J by 8 bases, with 30 bases between. DNA for the CDR3: TGTGCCAGCATTTTCTACGAGGACTTCCGAAGTTTCGGCGATGAGCAGTTCTTC. Its protein is CASIFYEDFRSFGDEQFF.

The chain joins TRBV18 to TRBJ2-7, with a weak D call TRBD2 (6 bases). Trimming removed 6 bases at V and 4 bases at J, with 10 bases between. This CDR3 has 12 amino acids. From germline, CDR1 is KGHSH and CDR2 LQKENI. CDR3: CASSTTSYEQYF. CDR3 coding DNA: TGTGCCAGCTCTACGACTAGTTACGAGCAGTACTTC.

This clone was observed once. The chain joins TRBV6-1 to TRBJ2-7; 12 bases fit TRBD2. The CDR3 is 14 residues long. Per germline, CDR1 MNHNS and CDR2 SASEGT. V was pared by 7 bases and J by 3 bases, with 4 bases of the junction left unmatched. The CDR3 spells CASTTSGGHYEQYF. As DNA, the CDR3 is TGTGCCAGCACCACTAGCGGGGGGCACTACGAGCAGTACTTC.